What follows are 31 T cell receptor beta chains derived from one specimen sequenced in a study of CD8 T cells in Susac syndrome. cDNA came from around 0.5 to 1 ug RNA primed by random hexamers. Via MiXCR, TCRdb re-called the immunoSEQ multiplex PCR reads, giving one row per CDR3 protein. This sample has more than 55,000 distinct CDR3 sequences; 95% to 96% occur once, and the top ten carry over 0.09%. The specimen was CD4+ T cells from PBMCs. The receptor set was obtained from a human donor with multiple sclerosis.

The chain links TRBV2 to TRBJ1-1, with D hard to call. The CDR3 is made up of 15 amino acids. The germline V gene encodes CDR1 SNHLY and CDR2 FYNNEI. V shed 9 bases and J shed 1 base, with 18 bases lying between them. The CDR3, as DNA: TGTGCCAGTACACGTCGGTCCGATACGAACACTGAAGCTTTCTTT. As protein: CASTRRSDTNTEAFF.

The V call is TRBV12-3 or TRBV12-4, the J call TRBJ1-5; TRBD1 might be the D (6 bases). Trimming removed 6 bases from V and 3 bases from J, with 18 bases in between. The CDR3 extends over 16 amino acids. CDR3 loop: CASSLSRGEDNQPQHF. In DNA form, the CDR3 reads TGTGCCAGCAGCTTGAGCAGGGGCGAGGACAATCAGCCCCAGCATTTT.

The CDR3 reads CASSQRGGPSYEQYF. The CDR3 DNA is TGTGCCAGCAGCCAAAGGGGTGGCCCCTCCTACGAGCAGTACTTC. The chain is built from TRBV3-1 and TRBJ2-7; a weak D match, TRBD1 (5 bases). CDR3 length: 15 residues. Germline V gives CDR1 LGHDT, CDR2 YNNKEL (reference sequence). V lost 2 bases and J 0 bases, leaving 11 bases between the germline ends.

In this sample, this clonotype turned up once. The CDR3 region is CASTLPQQGISTDTQYF. The DNA for the CDR3 is TGTGCCAGCACCCTACCCCAACAGGGGATTTCCACAGATACGCAGTATTTT. This chain uses TRBV7-9 with TRBJ2-3; 7 positions agree with TRBD1. The CDR3 spans 17 residues. J gave up 2 bases and V 7 bases, and 15 bases lay outside the gene matches. Germline V gives CDR1 SEHNR, CDR2 FQNEAQ (reference sequence).

This rearrangement joins TRBV4-3 to TRBJ2-3; D might be TRBD2 (5 bases). V lost 3 bases, J lost 2 bases, and 15 bases lay in between. Looked up from germline, CDR1 is LGHNA and CDR2 is YSLEER. CDR3 length: 16 residues. The CDR3 is CASSQGWTPNTDTQYF. The CDR3 DNA reads TGCGCCAGCAGCCAGGGATGGACTCCCAACACAGATACGCAGTATTTT.

The chain is built from TRBV29-1 and TRBJ1-1; D is possibly TRBD1 (5 bases). The CDR3 is 11 residues long. Trimming stripped 7 bases from V and 6 bases from J, with 12 bases between. Germline lookup yields CDR1 SQVTM and CDR2 ANQGSEA. CDR3 amino acids: CSAWWGSEAFF. CDR3 sequence (DNA): TGCAGCGCTTGGTGGGGGTCTGAAGCTTTCTTT.

The genes are TRBV4-1 and TRBJ2-1; D ambiguous. Germline V gives CDR1 MGHRA, CDR2 YSYEKL. This CDR3 has 13 amino acids. V lost 1 base and J 8 bases, leaving 9 bases between the germline ends. The CDR3 loop reads CASSQGPRYEQFF. The CDR3 bases are TGCGCCAGCAGCCAAGGGCCTCGATATGAGCAGTTCTTC.

The rearrangement links TRBV29-1 to TRBJ2-3; D may be TRBD1 or TRBD2 (5 bases each). Germline CDR1 is SQVTM and CDR2 is ANQGSEA. V gave up 7 bases and J gave up 6 bases, with 11 bases separating them. The CDR3 runs 11 residues. This CDR3 reads CSAGQADTQYF. The CDR3 DNA reads as TGCAGCGCGGGGCAGGCCGATACGCAGTATTTT.

Written as DNA, the CDR3 is TGTGCCAGCAGCCAAGAAGTCACTACTAATTCACCCCTCCACTTT. Residues: CASSQEVTTNSPLHF. The chain recombines TRBV3-1 with TRBJ1-6; no definite D call. Trimming removed 0 bases from V and 6 bases from J, with 9 bases in between. CDR1 is LGHDT and CDR2 is YNNKEL in the germline V gene (reference sequence). The length of the CDR3 is 15 residues. Complete variable domain (other parts from reference TRBV3-1 and TRBJ1-6): DTAVSQTPKYLVTQMGNDKSIKCEQNLGHDTMYWYKQDSKKFLKIMFSYNNKELIINETVPNRFSPKSPDKAHLNLHINSLELGDSAVYFCASSQEVTTNSPLHFGNGTRLTVT.

The chain couples TRBV29-1 to TRBJ2-3; perhaps TRBD2 as D (6 bases). V was cut by 6 bases and J by 1 base, with 17 bases left in between. This CDR3 has 15 amino acids. Germline V gene sequence: CDR1 SQVTM, CDR2 ANQGSEA. CDR3 protein: CSVEGVEGGTDTQYF. The CDR3 bases are TGCAGCGTCGAGGGAGTGGAGGGAGGCACAGATACGCAGTATTTT.

This chain connects TRBV7-2 to TRBJ1-1; no clear D. The CDR3 is 14 amino acids. Between the trimmed V and J ends, which lost 5 bases and 0 bases, there was a span of 10 bases. Germline V gene lookup returns CDR1 SGHTA and CDR2 FQGNSA. The CDR3 loop is CASSQTNMNTEAFF. CDR3 coding DNA: TGTGCCAGCAGCCAGACAAACATGAACACTGAAGCTTTCTTT. The variable domain in full, with the rest retrieved from reference TRBV7-2 and TRBJ1-1, is GAGVSQSPSNKVTEKGKDVELRCDPISGHTALYWYRQSLGQGLEFLIYFQGNSAPDKSGLPSDRFSAERTGGSVSTLTIQRTQQEDSAVYLCASSQTNMNTEAFFGQGTRLTVV.

In this sample, this clonotype turned up once. This chain joins TRBV5-6 and TRBJ2-7; D tentatively fits TRBD1 or TRBD2 (6 bases each). Trimming took off 2 bases at V and 5 bases at J, with 11 bases between the two ends. The CDR3 totals 13 residues. Germline lookup yields CDR1 SGHDT and CDR2 YYEEEE. CDR3 loop: CASSLGGKNEQYF. The CDR3 DNA reads TGTGCCAGCAGCTTAGGGGGGAAGAACGAGCAGTACTTC.

The rearrangement uses TRBV29-1 and TRBJ2-3; D is unclear. This CDR3 is 11 amino acids long. Germline V gene data show CDR1 as SQVTM and CDR2 as ANQGSEA. Trimming cost V 8 bases and J 4 bases, with 10 bases left between them. The CDR3 here is CSSCTADTQYF. The CDR3 region has the DNA TGCAGCTCTTGCACGGCAGATACGCAGTATTTT.

The rearrangement joins TRBV29-1 to TRBJ2-1; 10 bases are a match to TRBD2. The CDR3 covers 15 residues. After removal of 0 bases from V and 8 bases from J, the junction contained 7 bases not matched to a gene. Germline assignment: CDR1 SQVTM and CDR2 ANQGSEA. CDR3 sequence reads: CSVEEASGGPDEQFF. The CDR3 region has the DNA TGCAGCGTTGAAGAGGCTAGCGGGGGTCCGGATGAGCAGTTCTTC.

The chain carries TRBV20-1 and TRBJ1-1; a possible D gene is TRBD1 (5 bases). In germline, CDR1 is DFQATT, CDR2 SNEGSKA (reference sequence). The CDR3 has 11 residues. V was pared by 3 bases and J by 4 bases, with 6 bases between. CDR3 region: CSARGVTEAFF. The DNA of the CDR3 is TGCAGTGCTAGGGGGGTCACTGAAGCTTTCTTT.

V usage is TRBV7-8 and J usage is TRBJ2-3; 13 nucleotides agree with TRBD2. Germline CDR1 and CDR2: SGHVS and FQNEAQ. With 5 bases clipped from V and 6 bases from J, the junction kept 14 bases outside the gene matches. The length of the CDR3 is 18 residues. CDR3 bases: TGTGCCAGCAGCCAAGTTAGACTAGCGGGGGGCCACAAGGATACGCAGTATTTT. It codes for CASSQVRLAGGHKDTQYF.

V is TRBV3-1 and J is TRBJ1-3; TRBD1 might be the D (6 bases). CDR1 is LGHDT, CDR2 YNNKEL, per germline (reference sequence). Trimming took off 1 base at V and 0 bases at J, with 13 bases between the two ends. The CDR3 is made up of 17 amino acids. The CDR3 DNA reads TGTGCCAGCAGCCAAGGTGAGACAGGCGTCTCTGGAAACACCATATATTTT. Encoded protein: CASSQGETGVSGNTIYF.

DNA of the CDR3: TGTGCCAGCAGCTTAGGGGAGGGGAAGGCTGGCTACACCTTC. The encoded protein is CASSLGEGKAGYTF. The chain combines TRBV7-9 with TRBJ1-2, with D possibly TRBD1 on 5 matching bases. Germline lookup yields CDR1 SEHNR and CDR2 FQNEAQ (reference sequence). V gave up 1 base and J gave up 7 bases, with 13 bases separating them. CDR3 length equals 14 residues.

V and J are TRBV7-3 and TRBJ2-5; D not resolved. Germline CDR1 and CDR2: SGHTA and FQGTGA. This CDR3 contains 13 residues. V was shortened by 5 bases and J by 1 base, with 8 bases between the two germline ends. The CDR3 reads CASSPPVQETQYF. The DNA for the CDR3 is TGTGCCAGCAGCCCGCCGGTCCAAGAGACCCAGTACTTC.

V and J are TRBV7-3 and TRBJ2-2; unclear D gene. CDR3 length: 15 amino acids. Germline-derived CDR1 and CDR2 are SGHTA and FQGTGA. Trimming pared 3 bases from V and 0 bases from J, leaving 8 bases between. CDR3 residues: CASSFLGPNTGELFF. In DNA, the CDR3 is TGTGCCAGCAGCTTTCTCGGGCCGAACACCGGGGAGCTGTTTTTT.

The chain employs TRBV6-2 or TRBV6-3 and TRBJ2-5, with unresolved D. V was trimmed by 4 bases and J by 1 base, leaving 4 bases between them. Germline assignment: CDR1 MNHEY and CDR2 SVGEGT. There are 12 residues in the CDR3. In DNA form, the CDR3 reads TGTGCCAGCAGTTTAAGCCAAGAGACCCAGTACTTC. The encoded protein is CASSLSQETQYF.

On this clonotype: The junction departs from germline at one end; a sequencing error may be responsible. The rearrangement links TRBV20-1 to TRBJ2-3; no firm D call. CDR1 is DFQATT and CDR2 is SNEGSKA in the germline V gene (reference sequence). The CDR3 is made up of 9 amino acids. DNA of the CDR3: TGCAGTGCCTCGACCCCTCGCGTATTT. Encoded protein: CSASTPRVF.

The chain carries TRBV29-1 and TRBJ1-4; D unclear. The V end lost 4 bases, the J end lost 0 bases, and 6 bases lay between the germline ends. Germline CDR1 reads SQVTM; CDR2 reads ANQGSEA. The CDR3 is 13 residues long. DNA for the CDR3: TGCAGCGTTGGACACCCAACTAATGAAAAACTGTTTTTT. It translates to CSVGHPTNEKLFF.

The chain is built from TRBV11-2 and TRBJ2-5; no definite D call. Germline CDR1 and CDR2: SGHAT and FQNNGV. The CDR3 has 14 amino acids. Trimming removed 3 bases at V and 5 bases at J, with 13 bases between. CDR3 DNA: TGTGCCAGCAGCTTCTCCGCGGACCCGGAGACCCAGTACTTC. This gives the protein CASSFSADPETQYF. The full variable domain, in which reference TRBV11-2 and TRBJ2-5 provide the parts outside the CDR3, is EAGVAQSPRYKIIEKRQSVAFWCNPISGHATLYWYQQILGQGPKLLIQFQNNGVVDDSQLPKDRFSAERLKGVDSTLKIQPAKLEDSAVYLCASSFSADPETQYFGPGTRLLVL.

The chain is built from TRBV6-1 and TRBJ1-6, with 11 bases aligning to TRBD1. V lost 7 bases and J lost 8; bases outside the gene matches: 7. Per the germline V gene, CDR1 is MNHNS and CDR2 is SASEGT. The CDR3 has 15 residues. CDR3 residues: CASTPDRGRDSPLHF. In DNA form, the CDR3 reads TGTGCCAGCACGCCGGACAGGGGGCGAGATTCACCCCTCCACTTT.

This clonotype was seen a handful of times. CDR3 amino acids: CASSLGLHNEQFF. CDR3 coding DNA: TGTGCCAGCAGCTTAGGATTGCACAATGAGCAGTTCTTC. The chain has TRBV7-9 and TRBJ2-1; D remains unclear. There are 13 residues in the CDR3. The germline V and J ends were trimmed by 1 base and 5 bases, with 6 bases remaining between them. Germline CDR1 and CDR2: SEHNR and FQNEAQ (reference sequence).

J is TRBJ1-2 and V is TRBV6-5; tentatively, D is TRBD1 (5 bases). The CDR3 contains 16 residues. Deletions cut 4 bases from V and 8 bases from J, with 23 bases between. The germline CDR1 and CDR2 sequences are MNHEY and SVGAGI. The CDR3 bases are TGTGCCAGCAGTTCCGCGAGGGGACTCGGGGTTGGGGGCTACACCTTC. Translated, it gives CASSSARGLGVGGYTF.

The chain carries TRBV20-1 and TRBJ1-2; D ambiguous. The CDR3 spans 14 residues. CDR1 is DFQATT, CDR2 SNEGSKA, per germline (reference sequence). The V end was cut by 3 bases, the J end by 2 bases, with 13 bases between. CDR3 sequence (DNA): TGCAGTGCTAGGGTGGGGAGCTCAAACTATGGCTACACCTTC. It translates to CSARVGSSNYGYTF.

This clonotype has just one count. The gene calls are TRBV14 and TRBJ1-3; possible D gene TRBD1, 6 bases. Trimming stripped 9 bases from V and 7 bases from J, with 13 bases between. CDR3 length: 12 residues. In germline, CDR1 is SGHDN, CDR2 FVKESK. The CDR3 sequence: CARRDICNTIYF. The CDR3 nucleotides are TGTGCCAGAAGGGACATCTGCAACACCATATATTTT.

The genes are TRBV7-2 and TRBJ2-3; TRBD2 matches at 9 bases. The germline V gene encodes CDR1 SGHTA and CDR2 FQGNSA. The V segment lost 1 base and the J segment 10 bases; nucleotides outside the gene matches: 6. There are 14 residues in the CDR3. DNA of the CDR3: TGTGCCAGCAGCTTAGGTACAGCGGGGGGAGCGCAGTATTTT. Protein product: CASSLGTAGGAQYF.

The chain links TRBV3-1 to TRBJ1-6; TRBD1 agrees at 7 bases. J was trimmed by 9 bases and V by 4 bases; bases with no gene match: 6. Germline loops: CDR1 LGHDT, CDR2 YNNKEL (reference sequence). This CDR3 region has 14 residues. CDR3 loop: CASSPARDSSPLHF. CDR3 nucleotides: TGTGCCAGCAGCCCCGCCAGGGACAGTTCACCCCTCCACTTT.